This paragraph covers one TCR beta chain sequence. iRepertoire HTBI primers and Arm-PCR of CDR3 regions built TCR beta libraries. TCRdb called the multiplex PCR reads again in MiXCR, with one record for every CDR3 protein. Altogether hundreds of thousands of distinct CDR3 sequences are present, roughly a sixth being singletons, with the ten largest covering 20% to 25%. These data are taken from a study of regulatory T cells in long-lasting Graves disease. Study background: The study enrolled newly diagnosed Graves' patients on antithyroid drugs under 3 months.

Germline V gene sequence: CDR1 DFQATT, CDR2 SNEGSKA (reference sequence). This CDR3 has 17 amino acids. Trimming pared 0 bases from V and 4 bases from J, leaving 18 bases between. Time point given: newly diagnosed GD, antithyroid drugs for less than 3 months. Making the TCR library involved RNA that had been extracted from PBMCs. One endocrinology department in Xi'an, China, was where patients came from. These data were also filed under a second study, of T cells in Graves' hyperthyroidism and ophthalmopathy.

This clonotype originated in a woman between 40 and 65 years old with Graves disease. The chain has TRBV20-1 and TRBJ2-2; possibly TRBD1 for D (6 bases). Source: peripheral blood mononuclear cells (PBMCs), taken at new diagnosis, from a patient treated with antithyroid drugs. The CDR3 nucleotides are TGCAGTGCTAGAGATTGGGGAACAGGGCCCGGCACCGGGGAGCTGTTTTTT. Protein: CSARDWGTGPGTGELFF.